This is a list of T cell receptor beta chains from one sample in a study of blood T cell repertoires in COVID-19. Libraries were prepared by immunoSEQ multiplex PCR; TCRdb keeps only in-frame clonotypes and omits some of them. This repertoire shows approximately 200,000 clones, less than 95% found once; its top ten account for about 0.76%. Sequencing was carried out using peripheral blood. The receptors shown here come from a man aged 30 to 39 with COVID-19, enrolled during active disease. Both conserved end residues are part of each CDR3. The D gene is left open where the match is weak. Part of the rows lack a size; the others show once, few, many or a class for expanded clones.

TRBV18	-	once	TRBJ1-1	TGTGCCAGCTCACCAGGGGCCCAGATGAACACTGAAGCTTTCTTT	CASSPGAQMNTEAFF
TRBV2	-	-	TRBJ1-5	TGTGCCAGCAGTGAAGGGGCAAGACAGCCCCAGCATTTT	CASSEGARQPQHF
TRBV10-3	-	-	TRBJ2-3	TGTGCCATCAGATCGACACAGGGCACAGATACGCAGTATTTT	CAIRSTQGTDTQYF
TRBV12-5	-	-	TRBJ2-4	TGTGCTAGTGCCCTGACAGCATATTCCAAAAACATTCAGTACTTC	CASALTAYSKNIQYF
TRBV25-1	TRBD1	once	TRBJ1-1	TGTGCCAGCAGTGTGGGTGCCGGGACAGACAACACTGAAGCTTTCTTT	CASSVGAGTDNTEAFF
TRBV10-1	-	-	TRBJ2-2	TGCGCCAGCAGTGGGGGCGGACCGGCCACCGGGGAGCTGTTTTTT	CASSGGGPATGELFF
TRBV7-9	-	-	TRBJ2-2	TGTGCCAGCAGCTTAGCATGGGGCGAGAACACCGGGGAGCTGTTTTTT	CASSLAWGENTGELFF
TRBV24-1	-	once	TRBJ2-2	TGTGCCACCAGTGATTTGACTCCACAGGGGGGGACCGGGGAGCTGTTTTTT	CATSDLTPQGGTGELFF
TRBV11-3	-	-	TRBJ1-3	TGTGCCAGCAGCTTAAATCCGGGAAACACCATATATTTT	CASSLNPGNTIYF
TRBV7-6	TRBD1	-	TRBJ1-6	TGTGCCAGCAGCTCTCGACAGGGCCAAAATTCACCCCTCCACTTT	CASSSRQGQNSPLHF
TRBV18	-	-	TRBJ2-5	TGTGCCAGCTCACCGTTTCTGGAGACCCAGTACTTC	CASSPFLETQYF
TRBV18	-	-	TRBJ1-4	TGTGCCAGCTCACCACCTTTAGGGGTTCCTAATGAAAAACTGTTTTTT	CASSPPLGVPNEKLFF
TRBV5-1	TRBD2	-	TRBJ2-7	TGCGCCAGCAGCTTGGTGGGAGGGGAGCCCTACGAGCAGTACTTC	CASSLVGGEPYEQYF
TRBV4-1	-	-	TRBJ2-5	TGCGCCAGCAGCCATGGACTGTACCAAGAGACCCAGTACTTC	CASSHGLYQETQYF
TRBV5-1	TRBD2	-	TRBJ2-1	TGCGCCAGCAGCCCGGGACTAGTCTACAATGAGCAGTTCTTC	CASSPGLVYNEQFF
TRBV30	TRBD1	-	TRBJ1-5	TGTGCCTGGAACAGGGGGCGCGTAGATCAGCCCCAGCATTTT	CAWNRGRVDQPQHF
TRBV13	-	-	TRBJ2-7	TGTGCCAGCAGCTTAGGCTTACAGGGAAACGAGCAGTACTTC	CASSLGLQGNEQYF
TRBV2	-	-	TRBJ1-5	TGTGCCAGCGGGGGGGTGCAGCCCCAGCATTTT	CASGGVQPQHF
TRBV27	-	-	TRBJ1-1	TGTGCCAGCAGAAATTTCGTACAGCCTAATGAAGCTTTCTTT	CASRNFVQPNEAFF
TRBV5-4	TRBD2	once	TRBJ2-2	TGTGCCAGCAGCCAGGGACTAGCGGGCCCAACCGGGGAGCTGTTTTTT	CASSQGLAGPTGELFF
TRBV19	-	-	TRBJ1-2	TGTGCCAGTAGTATTAATGGCGAGGGAGGGGATGGCTACACCTTC	CASSINGEGGDGYTF
TRBV6-5	TRBD1	-	TRBJ1-2	TGTGCCAGCAGAGTTGGACAGGGAGGCGGCTACACCTTC	CASRVGQGGGYTF